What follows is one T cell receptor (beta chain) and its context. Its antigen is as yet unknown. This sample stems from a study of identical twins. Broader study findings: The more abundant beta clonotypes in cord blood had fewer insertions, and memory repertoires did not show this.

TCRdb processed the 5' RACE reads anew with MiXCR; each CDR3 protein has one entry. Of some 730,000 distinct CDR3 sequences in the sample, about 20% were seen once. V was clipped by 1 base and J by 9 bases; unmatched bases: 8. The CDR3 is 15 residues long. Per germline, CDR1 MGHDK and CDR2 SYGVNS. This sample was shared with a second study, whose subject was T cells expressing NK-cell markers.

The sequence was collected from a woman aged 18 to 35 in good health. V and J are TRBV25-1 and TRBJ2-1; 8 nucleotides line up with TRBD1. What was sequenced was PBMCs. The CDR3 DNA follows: TGTGCCAGCAGTGAATCTGGGACAGGAGGGGTTGAGCAGTTCTTC. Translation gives CASSESGTGGVEQFF.